This TCR beta chain was retrieved from a study of blood T cell repertoires in COVID-19 (dated by TCRdb to 2020 to 2021). For the study in its entirety: The collaborator samples originated in the United States, Italy and Spain and spanned the acute and convalescent phases of COVID-19. The repertoires were released in a freely available public database meant as a resource for research on the immune response to SARS-CoV-2. Nearly every sample came with metadata listing a de-identified subject ID, COVID-19 status, age in years and sex. The prospective study material was composed of cDNA or gDNA derived from T cells, B-cell-depleted T cells, or PBMCs. Where available, HLA class I and class II types were obtained from metadata supplied by the sample provider rather than from assay-based typing. Samples were obtained from the ongoing ImmuneRACE study (first 160 participants) and from 1,000 to 1,500 subjects provided by 6 global collaborators. The dataset comprised deeply sampled blood TCRbeta repertoires from subjects exposed to, actively infected with, or recovered from COVID-19.

One collaborating source in Seattle enrolled patients during active infection and followed them longitudinally through the course of disease. Each collaborating institution followed its own protocols to collect whole blood in K2EDTA tubes. Collaborator samples were shipped for TCRbeta analysis as frozen whole blood, isolated PBMCs, or DNA extracted from either sample type. Beyond this particular receptor, the publication reports: How much clinical and demographic metadata was included differed by source and by participant, and the metadata was provided uncurated.

TCRbeta CDR3 regions were amplified from genomic DNA by means of the immunoSEQ Assay, a bias-controlled multiplex PCR. The paper's processing steps were these. The number of nucleated cells in each sample was estimated by amplification of reference gene primers within the assay. To quantify the absolute abundance of each unique TCRbeta CDR3 rearrangement, sequence reads were collapsed and filtered. For each sample, productive Simpson clonality was calculated as the square root of Simpson's diversity index over productive rearrangements. This immuneACCESS table, as held by TCRdb, lists in-frame sequences with V and J called but not all clones. Of the missing ones, under half trace to an unresolved V gene in checked studies; the others have no known cause. V, J and clone size are those of that table, while D and trimming were read from the DNA. Recorded for this sample are about 55,000 clones; about nine tenths of them occurred a single time. The biggest ten clones account for 3.6% of the sample.

Of note for this clone: Its binding antigen is unknown. No per-base quality is available; no much larger clone lies one base away.

The CDR3 contains 14 residues, cysteine and phenylalanine counted. Just the 42-base CDR3 DNA is kept, in frame starting at base 1. V was cut back by 5 bases and J by 5 bases, leaving a gap of 15 bases between them. CDR1 and CDR2 (SGHTA, FQGNSA) derive from the germline V gene. The sequence was obtained from a man aged 40-49 years with COVID-19, enrolled during active disease. Recombination connected TRBV7-2 to TRBJ1-2; a weak D assignment points to TRBD1 (6 bases agree). Sequenced material: peripheral blood. Here is the DNA: TGTGCCAGCAGCCTCCTCCAGGGGCGGTATGGCTACACCTTC. Its protein is CASSLLQGRYGYTF.